This T cell receptor beta chain stems from a study of radiotherapy plus CTLA-4 blockade in lung cancer. The CDR3 consists of 12 residues. Looked up from germline, CDR1 is GTSNPN and CDR2 is SVGIG (reference sequence). The V end was cut by 1 base, the J end by 7 bases, with 10 bases between. Libraries were prepared by immunoSEQ multiplex PCR; TCRdb keeps only in-frame clonotypes and omits some of them. The sample comprises tens of thousands of clones, 75% to 90% of which are singletons, and under 0.85% rests with the top ten. This clone was seen a handful of times. This clonotype originated in a human donor with non-small cell lung cancer who had stable disease on radiotherapy plus ipilimumab. V is TRBV30 and J is TRBJ1-1; D perhaps matches TRBD1 (5 bases). Here the sequenced sample was peripheral blood, taken from a patient treated with radiotherapy plus ipilimumab. The CDR3 region is CAWSGGSGEAFF. As DNA, the CDR3 is TGTGCCTGGAGTGGGGGCTCCGGTGAAGCTTTCTTT.